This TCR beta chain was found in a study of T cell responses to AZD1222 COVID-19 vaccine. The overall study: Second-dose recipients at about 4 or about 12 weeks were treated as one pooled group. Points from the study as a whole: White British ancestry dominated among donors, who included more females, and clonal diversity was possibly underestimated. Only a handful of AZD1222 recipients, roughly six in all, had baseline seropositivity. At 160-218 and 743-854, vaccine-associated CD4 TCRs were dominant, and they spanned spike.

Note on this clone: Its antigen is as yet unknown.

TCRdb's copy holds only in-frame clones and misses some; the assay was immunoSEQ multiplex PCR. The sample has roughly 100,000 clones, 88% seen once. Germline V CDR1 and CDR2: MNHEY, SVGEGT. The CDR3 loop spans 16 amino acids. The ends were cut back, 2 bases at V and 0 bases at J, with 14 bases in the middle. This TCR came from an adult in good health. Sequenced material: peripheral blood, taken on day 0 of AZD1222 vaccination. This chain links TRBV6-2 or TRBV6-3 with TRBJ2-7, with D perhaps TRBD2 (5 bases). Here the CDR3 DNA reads TGTGCCAGCAGTTACCCGAAGAGCGGCGGCTCCTACGAGCAGTACTTC. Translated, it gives CASSYPKSGGSYEQYF.